This T cell receptor (beta chain) was recovered during a study of cytomegalovirus exposure and HLA in healthy donors. Germline CDR1 SGDLS, CDR2 YYNGEE. The V end was cut by 0 bases, the J end by 0 bases, with 13 bases between. This CDR3 is 17 amino acids long. The donors were in the roughly 110-subject validation cohort; that cohort was separate from the roughly 700-subject first cohort. Overall study results and limits: Some TCR beta chains (around 180 of them) were listed as cytomegalovirus-associated.

This clone was seen a few times. Its target is not known. The data were produced by immunoSEQ multiplex PCR, yet TCRdb's version contains in-frame clones alone and is incomplete. The sample shows under 300,000 clones, approximately 83% of them seen only once. Sequencing was performed on PBMCs. The J gene is TRBJ2-1, the V gene TRBV9, with a tentative D call TRBD2 (5 bases). This TCR derives from a woman aged 18-29 years in good health and CMV-seronegative. The CDR3 region has the DNA TGTGCCAGCAGCGTAGATCCAGCGGATTACTCCTACAATGAGCAGTTCTTC. This codes for CASSVDPADYSYNEQFF.